This T cell receptor beta chain is from a study of cytomegalovirus exposure and HLA in healthy donors. The wider study: An earlier analysis identified fewer than 130 million unique TCR beta sequences in some 170 million T cells. Whole-study results and caveats: An ancestry cluster, one associated with Asian ancestry, reportedly showed fewer N-insertions than the roughly 700-donor mean in a later analysis. A later analysis found that most CMV-associated TCR beta chains appeared HLA-restricted.

About this clone itself: Its antigen remains unidentified.

In the PCR, 60 Vbeta and 13 Jbeta primers were used. Libraries were prepared by immunoSEQ multiplex PCR; TCRdb keeps only in-frame clonotypes and omits some of them. The top ten clones hold over 2% of a sample with some 160,000 clones, 65% to 85% of them seen once. The sequence was obtained from a man between 60 and 70 years old in good health and CMV-seronegative. The sequenced material came from PBMCs.

The CDR3 sequence is CASSLIGRNEQFF. CDR3 DNA: TGTGCCAGCAGCTTAATCGGGAGGAATGAGCAGTTCTTC. This rearrangement joins TRBV11-2 to TRBJ2-1; 7 bases are shared with TRBD2. The CDR3 runs to 13 residues. J lost 7 bases, V lost 2 bases, and 2 bases had no gene match. Germline CDR1 and CDR2: SGHAT and FQNNGV.